This TCR beta chain was sequenced for a study of blood T cells in healthy people across ages (dated by TCRdb to the mid-2010s). General notes on the study: In model experiments, template switching captured about one uniquely barcoded TCR beta cDNA molecule for every two T cells. The study measured age-related changes in TCR beta repertoire diversity using deep sequencing normalized with unique cDNA molecular identifiers. The donors were split into four age groups: young (average about 15 years), middle-aged (roughly 39), aged (more than 60) and long-lived (under 90). To avoid experimental bias, donors of different ages were randomly spread across the sequencing lanes. Two additional independent replicas of 1 million unique cDNA reads from the same blood draw were analyzed for two donors (one aged 18 to 29 and one aged 80 or older).

With regard to this clonotype: Its antigen has not been determined. Germline is not matched at one junction end, which may reflect a read error.

Library preparation employed 5' RACE. Sequencing used an Illumina HiSeq 2500. A second PCR of about 7 to 12 cycles was run with a J-beta primer mix and a sample-barcoded 5' primer. Each TCR beta cDNA molecule received a unique molecular identifier from a template-switch 5' adaptor carrying 12 random nucleotides. Each sample yielded at least 2.5 million CDR3-containing paired-end reads. First-strand cDNA was synthesized from all RNA with the Mint cDNA synthesis kit, primed by a TRBC-specific oligonucleotide. After uracil-DNA glycosylase treatment, a first 18-cycle PCR used universal primers M1SS and BC2_uni_R on all cDNA. In the original analysis: For normalization, 1 million high-quality reads, each with a distinct molecular identifier, were randomly selected from each sample. Instead of being binned into consensus sequences, reads that shared molecular identifiers were thrown out. MiTCR, with a Q25 quality threshold and the strictest error-elimination algorithm, was used for CDR3 identification, clonotype clustering and error correction. A nonparametric unseen species model using Euler transformation provided a lower-bound estimate of total TCR beta diversity. The raw public data were reprocessed by TCRdb itself: fastp quality trimming at Q25, MiXCR clonotype calling, in-frame beta chains only. Merged by CDR3 protein, the rows form single entries marked with the most common genes and DNA. These V and J calls derive from TCRdb rather than the authors' analysis. In all, the sample holds 1,100,000 or so distinct CDR3 sequences, and 45% of those were seen once. Over 15% of the sample is in the top ten clones.

Donors were 30 to 45 systemically healthy Caucasian individuals from Russia aged roughly 6 to 90 years. Approximately 10 milliliters of peripheral blood were collected from each donor into EDTA-treated Vacutainer tubes. Ficoll-Paque density-gradient centrifugation was used to isolate PBMCs, with at least 7 million per sample. Trizol reagent was used to extract total RNA from the PBMCs, yielding at least 6 micrograms per sample. Naive CD45RAhigh/CD27high T cell percentages were measured by flow cytometry on a PBMC aliquot from every donor. General findings and caveats noted by the study authors: Conclusive comparison of naive and antigen-experienced compartments was prevented by the profiling of bulk unsorted PBMCs. Estimates of total diversity from one million sequenced T cells were regarded as lower bounds and underestimates. The long-lived group showed more naive CD4+ T cells, fewer expanded clones and increased TCR diversity than the aged group, suggesting age selection. Because the CMV infection status of the donors was unknown, age-related changes in expanded clonotypes may potentially have been confounded. The percentage of naive T cells measured by flow cytometry correlated strongly with observed TCR beta diversity. Observed TCR beta diversity per million T cells fell roughly linearly with age, and a significant reduction was already apparent by age approximately 40.

This clonotype was obtained from a woman in her sixties in good health. Sequencing was done on a sample of blood.

The nucleotide sequence reads TGTGCCAGCAGCAAAGGACAGGGAGATAGCAATCGGCCCCAGCATTTT. This codes for CASSKGQGDSNRPQHF. The rearrangement combines TRBV12-3 or TRBV12-4 with TRBJ1-5, with 8 bases matching TRBD1. The CDR3 measures 16 amino acids from cysteine to phenylalanine. The entry retains the CDR3 DNA only, 48 bases that are in frame from base 1.